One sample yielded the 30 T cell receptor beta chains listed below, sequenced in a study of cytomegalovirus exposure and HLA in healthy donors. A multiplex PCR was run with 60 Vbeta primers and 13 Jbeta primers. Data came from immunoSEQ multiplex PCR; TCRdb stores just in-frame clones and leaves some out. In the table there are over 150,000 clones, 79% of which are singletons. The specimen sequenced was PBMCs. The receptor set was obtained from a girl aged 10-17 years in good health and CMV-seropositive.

In DNA, the CDR3 is TGTGCCAGCAGCTTAGATCTAAGAAGCTCCTACGAGCAGTACTTC. Translating gives CASSLDLRSSYEQYF. The J gene is TRBJ2-7, the V gene TRBV11-2; no clear D gene. Germline CDR1 and CDR2: SGHAT and FQNNGV. The CDR3 is 15 residues long. V was trimmed by 0 bases and J by 0 bases, leaving 9 bases between them.

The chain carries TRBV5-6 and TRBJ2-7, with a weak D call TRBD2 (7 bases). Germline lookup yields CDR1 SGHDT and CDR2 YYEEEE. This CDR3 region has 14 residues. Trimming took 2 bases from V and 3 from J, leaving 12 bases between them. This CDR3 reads CASSLGGGDYEQYF. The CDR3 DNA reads TGTGCCAGCAGCTTAGGGGGGGGAGACTACGAGCAGTACTTC.

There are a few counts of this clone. The CDR3 coding sequence is TGTGCCTGGAGTCACGGGGGGGATGGTTCACCCCTCCACTTT. It is translated as CAWSHGGDGSPLHF. This chain connects TRBV30 to TRBJ1-6; D may be TRBD1 (5 bases). Germline CDR1 and CDR2: GTSNPN and SVGIG (reference sequence). The CDR3 has 14 residues. V lost 2 bases and J 9 bases, leaving 14 bases between the germline ends.

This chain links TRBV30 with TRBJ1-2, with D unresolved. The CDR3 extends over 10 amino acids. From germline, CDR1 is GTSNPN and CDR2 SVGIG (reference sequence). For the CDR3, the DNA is TGTGCTACATATTCGTCTGGCTACACCTTC. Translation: CATYSSGYTF. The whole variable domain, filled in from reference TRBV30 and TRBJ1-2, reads SQTIHQWPATLVQPVGSPLSLECTVEGTSNPNLYWYRQAAGRGLQLLFYSVGIGQISSEVPQNLSASRPQDRQFILSSKKLLLSDSGFYLCATYSSGYTFGSGTRLTVV.

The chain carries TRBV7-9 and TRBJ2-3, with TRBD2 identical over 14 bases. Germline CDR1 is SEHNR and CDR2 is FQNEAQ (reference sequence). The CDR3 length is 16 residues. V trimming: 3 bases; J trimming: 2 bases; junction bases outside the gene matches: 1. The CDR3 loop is CASSLGLAGDTDTQYF. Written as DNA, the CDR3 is TGTGCCAGCAGCTTGGGACTAGCGGGGGACACAGATACGCAGTATTTT.

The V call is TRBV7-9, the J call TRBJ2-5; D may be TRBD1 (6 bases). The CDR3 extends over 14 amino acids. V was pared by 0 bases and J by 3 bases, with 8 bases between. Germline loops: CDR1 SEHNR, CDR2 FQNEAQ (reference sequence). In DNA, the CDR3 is TGTGCCAGCAGCTTAGCGGACAGCAAAGAGACCCAGTACTTC. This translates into CASSLADSKETQYF.

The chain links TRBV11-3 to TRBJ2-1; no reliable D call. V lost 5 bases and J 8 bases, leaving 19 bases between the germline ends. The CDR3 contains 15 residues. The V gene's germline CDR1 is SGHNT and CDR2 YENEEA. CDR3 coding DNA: TGTGCCAGCAGCCCGAGTAGCTTTCCAACCTATGAGCAGTTCTTC. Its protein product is CASSPSSFPTYEQFF.

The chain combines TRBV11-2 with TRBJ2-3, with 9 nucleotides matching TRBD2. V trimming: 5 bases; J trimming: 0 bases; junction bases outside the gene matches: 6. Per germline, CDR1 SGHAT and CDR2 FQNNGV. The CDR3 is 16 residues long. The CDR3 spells CASSLGLAYSTDTQYF. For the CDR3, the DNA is TGTGCCAGCAGCCTTGGACTAGCGTACAGCACAGATACGCAGTATTTT. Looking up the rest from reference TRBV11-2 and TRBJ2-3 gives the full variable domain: EAGVAQSPRYKIIEKRQSVAFWCNPISGHATLYWYQQILGQGPKLLIQFQNNGVVDDSQLPKDRFSAERLKGVDSTLKIQPAKLEDSAVYLCASSLGLAYSTDTQYFGPGTRLTVL.

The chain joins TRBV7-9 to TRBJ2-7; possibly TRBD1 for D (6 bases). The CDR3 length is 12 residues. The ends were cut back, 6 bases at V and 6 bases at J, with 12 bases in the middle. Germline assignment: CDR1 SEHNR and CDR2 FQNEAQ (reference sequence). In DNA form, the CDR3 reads TGTGCCAGCAGTCAAACAGGGATCGAGCAGTACTTC. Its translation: CASSQTGIEQYF. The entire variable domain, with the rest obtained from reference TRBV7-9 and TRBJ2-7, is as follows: DTGVSQNPRHKITKRGQNVTFRCDPISEHNRLYWYRQTLGQGPEFLTYFQNEAQLEKSRLLSDRFSAERPKGSFSTLEIQRTEQGDSAMYLCASSQTGIEQYFGPGTRLTVT.

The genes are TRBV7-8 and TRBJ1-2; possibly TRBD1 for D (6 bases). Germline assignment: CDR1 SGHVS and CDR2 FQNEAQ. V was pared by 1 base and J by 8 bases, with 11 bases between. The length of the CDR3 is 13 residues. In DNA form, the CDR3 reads TGTGCCAGCAGCTTAGTGGGGGCGGACGGCTACACCTTC. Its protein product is CASSLVGADGYTF.

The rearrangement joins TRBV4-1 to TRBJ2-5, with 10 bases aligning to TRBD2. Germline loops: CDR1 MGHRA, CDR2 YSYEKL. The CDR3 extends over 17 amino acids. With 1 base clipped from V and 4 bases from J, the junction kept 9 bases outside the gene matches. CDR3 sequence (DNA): TGCGCCAGCAGCCAAGTTTTGTCCTTAGCGGGGGGAGAGACCCAGTACTTC. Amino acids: CASSQVLSLAGGETQYF.

The CDR3 loop reads CASRVKHRETQYF. As DNA, the CDR3 is TGTGCCAGCAGGGTGAAGCATCGAGAGACCCAGTACTTC. The rearrangement joins TRBV6-4 to TRBJ2-5; D gene ambiguous. Germline assignment: CDR1 MRHNA and CDR2 SNTAGT. The CDR3 runs 13 residues. The V gene lost 6 bases and the J gene lost 4 bases, with 12 bases spanning the gap.

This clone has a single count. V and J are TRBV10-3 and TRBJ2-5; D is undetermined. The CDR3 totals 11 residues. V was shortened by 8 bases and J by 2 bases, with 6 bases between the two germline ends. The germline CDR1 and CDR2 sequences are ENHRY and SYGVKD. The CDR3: CAIGQQETQYF. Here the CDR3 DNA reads TGTGCCATCGGTCAGCAAGAGACCCAGTACTTC.

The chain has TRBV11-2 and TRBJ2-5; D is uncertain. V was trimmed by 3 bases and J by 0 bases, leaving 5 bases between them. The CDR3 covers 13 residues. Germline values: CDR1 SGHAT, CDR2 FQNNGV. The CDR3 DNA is TGTGCCAGCAGCTTTCAGTACCAAGAGACCCAGTACTTC. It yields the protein CASSFQYQETQYF.

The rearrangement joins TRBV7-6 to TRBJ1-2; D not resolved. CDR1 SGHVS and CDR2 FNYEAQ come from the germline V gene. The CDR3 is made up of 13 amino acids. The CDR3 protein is CNPRRWGLYGYTF. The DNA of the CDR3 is TGTAACCCCAGGAGGTGGGGTCTCTATGGCTACACCTTC.

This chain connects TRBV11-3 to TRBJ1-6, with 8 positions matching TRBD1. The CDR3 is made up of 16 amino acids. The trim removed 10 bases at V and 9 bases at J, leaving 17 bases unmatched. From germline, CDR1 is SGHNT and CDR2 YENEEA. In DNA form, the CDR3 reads TGTGCCAACTTCCGGGGGCCGACAGGGGAGAGTTCACCCCTCCACTTT. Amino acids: CANFRGPTGESSPLHF.

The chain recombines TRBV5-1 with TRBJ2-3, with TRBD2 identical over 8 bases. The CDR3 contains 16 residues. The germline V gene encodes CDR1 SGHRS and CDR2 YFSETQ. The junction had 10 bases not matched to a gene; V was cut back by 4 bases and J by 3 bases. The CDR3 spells CASSPTEVAGTDTQYF. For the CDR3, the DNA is TGCGCCAGCAGCCCGACGGAGGTAGCGGGGACAGATACGCAGTATTTT.

The CDR3 sequence: CASSTNRGADTQYF. CDR3 nucleotides: TGTGCCAGCAGCACGAACAGGGGGGCAGATACGCAGTATTTT. The chain recombines TRBV5-4 with TRBJ2-3; TRBD1 aligns across 8 bases. Germline V gives CDR1 SGHNT, CDR2 YYREEE (reference sequence). J was trimmed by 4 bases and V by 4 bases; bases with no gene match: 5. This CDR3 has 14 residues.

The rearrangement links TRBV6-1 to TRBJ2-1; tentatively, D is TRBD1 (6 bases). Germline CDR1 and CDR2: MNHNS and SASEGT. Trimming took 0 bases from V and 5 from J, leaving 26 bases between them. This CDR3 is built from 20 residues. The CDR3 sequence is CASSEAFIGWGPTYDNEQFF. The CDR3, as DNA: TGTGCCAGCAGTGAAGCGTTTATTGGATGGGGGCCCACTTATGACAATGAGCAGTTCTTC.

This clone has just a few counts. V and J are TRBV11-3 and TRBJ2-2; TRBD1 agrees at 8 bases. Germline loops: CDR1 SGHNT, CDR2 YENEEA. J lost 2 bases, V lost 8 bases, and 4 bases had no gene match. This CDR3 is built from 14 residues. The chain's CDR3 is CASGGQGNTGELFF. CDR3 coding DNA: TGTGCCAGCGGCGGACAGGGTAACACCGGGGAGCTGTTTTTT. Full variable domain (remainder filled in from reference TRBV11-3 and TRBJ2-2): EAGVVQSPRYKIIEKKQPVAFWCNPISGHNTLYWYLQNLGQGPELLIRYENEEAVDDSQLPKDRFSAERLKGVDSTLKIQPAELGDSAVYLCASGGQGNTGELFFGEGSRLTVL.

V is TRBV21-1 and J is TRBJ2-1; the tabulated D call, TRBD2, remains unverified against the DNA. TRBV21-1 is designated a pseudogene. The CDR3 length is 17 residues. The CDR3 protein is CASSKVSGGGSYNEQFF. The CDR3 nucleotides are TGTGCCAGCAGCAAAGTATCGGGGGGCGGGTCCTACAATGAGCAGTTCTTC.

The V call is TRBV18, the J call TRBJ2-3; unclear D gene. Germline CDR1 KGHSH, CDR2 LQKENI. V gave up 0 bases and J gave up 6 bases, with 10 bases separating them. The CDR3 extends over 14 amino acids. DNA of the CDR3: TGTGCCAGCTCACCACCCCCAGGCAGGGATACGCAGTATTTT. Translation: CASSPPPGRDTQYF.

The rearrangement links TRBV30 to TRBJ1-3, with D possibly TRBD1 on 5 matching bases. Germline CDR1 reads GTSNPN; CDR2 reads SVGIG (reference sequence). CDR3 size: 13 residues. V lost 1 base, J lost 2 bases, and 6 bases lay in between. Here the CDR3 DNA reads TGTGCCTGGAGTGGGGGGGCTGGAAACACCATATATTTT. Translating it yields CAWSGGAGNTIYF.

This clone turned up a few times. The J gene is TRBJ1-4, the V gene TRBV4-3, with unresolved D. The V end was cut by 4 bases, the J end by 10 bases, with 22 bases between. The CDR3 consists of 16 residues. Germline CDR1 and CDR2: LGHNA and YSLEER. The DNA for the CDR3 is TGCGCCAGCAGCCCCTGGGCCTCGACAACTGTTGGAAAACTGTTTTTT. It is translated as CASSPWASTTVGKLFF.

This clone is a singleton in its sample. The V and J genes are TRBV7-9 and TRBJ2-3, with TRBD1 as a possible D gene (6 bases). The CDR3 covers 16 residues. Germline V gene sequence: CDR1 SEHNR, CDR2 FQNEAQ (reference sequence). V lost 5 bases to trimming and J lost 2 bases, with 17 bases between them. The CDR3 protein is CASSQGTPLYTDTQYF. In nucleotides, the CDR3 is TGTGCCAGCAGCCAAGGGACACCCTTGTACACAGATACGCAGTATTTT.

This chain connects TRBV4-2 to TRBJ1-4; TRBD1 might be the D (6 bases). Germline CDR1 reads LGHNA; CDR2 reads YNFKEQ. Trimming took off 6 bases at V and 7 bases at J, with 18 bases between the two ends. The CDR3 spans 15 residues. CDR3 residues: CASRVQGAFSEKLFF. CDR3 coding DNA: TGTGCCAGCAGGGTACAGGGCGCTTTTAGTGAAAAACTGTTTTTT.

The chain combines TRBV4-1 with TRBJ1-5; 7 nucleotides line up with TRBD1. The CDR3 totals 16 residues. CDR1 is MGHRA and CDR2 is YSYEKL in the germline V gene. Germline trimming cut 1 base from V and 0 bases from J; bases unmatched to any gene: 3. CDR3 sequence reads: CASSQVGTDSNQPQHF. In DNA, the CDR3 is TGCGCCAGCAGCCAAGTGGGGACAGATAGCAATCAGCCCCAGCATTTT.

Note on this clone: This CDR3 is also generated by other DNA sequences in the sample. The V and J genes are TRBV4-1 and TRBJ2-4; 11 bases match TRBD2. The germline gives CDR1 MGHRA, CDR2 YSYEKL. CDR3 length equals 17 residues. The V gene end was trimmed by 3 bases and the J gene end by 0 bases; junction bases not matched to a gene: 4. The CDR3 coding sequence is TGCGCCAGCAGCCAGCCGACTAGCGGGGTAGCCAAAAACATTCAGTACTTC. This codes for CASSQPTSGVAKNIQYF.

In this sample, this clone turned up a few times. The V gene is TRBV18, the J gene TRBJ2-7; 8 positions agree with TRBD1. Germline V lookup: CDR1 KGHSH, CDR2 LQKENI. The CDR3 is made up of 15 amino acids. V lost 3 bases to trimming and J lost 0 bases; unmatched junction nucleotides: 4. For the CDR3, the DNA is TGTGCCAGCTCACCCGGGACAGGTCTCTCCTACGAGCAGTACTTC. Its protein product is CASSPGTGLSYEQYF.

The CDR3 here is CASSVPLVTGELFF. CDR3 DNA: TGTGCCAGCAGCGTCCCCCTCGTCACCGGGGAGCTGTTTTTT. The rearrangement links TRBV7-9 to TRBJ2-2; no reliable D call. Germline loops: CDR1 SEHNR, CDR2 FQNEAQ (reference sequence). Trimming took 5 bases from V and 4 from J, leaving 11 bases between them. CDR3 length equals 14 residues.